This T cell receptor beta chain was profiled in a study of cytomegalovirus exposure and HLA in healthy donors. The V gene end was trimmed by 4 bases and the J gene end by 6 bases; junction bases not matched to a gene: 5. The CDR3 runs 14 residues. Germline CDR1 reads GTSNPN; CDR2 reads SVGIG (reference sequence). With 60 Vbeta and 13 Jbeta primers, the PCR was carried out. Method: immunoSEQ multiplex PCR; TCRdb's copy keeps in-frame clones and lacks some. The sample includes 200,000 to 250,000 clones, about 70% of them seen just once. The material sequenced was PBMCs. The chain employs TRBV30 and TRBJ2-3, with 12 bases fitting TRBD2. This TCR came from a woman in her 30s in good health and CMV-seronegative. This chain's CDR3 is CAWNLAGGPDTQYF. The CDR3 DNA sequence: TGTGCCTGGAACCTAGCGGGAGGGCCGGATACGCAGTATTTT. Full variable domain (outside the CDR3, taken from reference TRBV30 and TRBJ2-3): SQTIHQWPATLVQPVGSPLSLECTVEGTSNPNLYWYRQAAGRGLQLLFYSVGIGQISSEVPQNLSASRPQDRQFILSSKKLLLSDSGFYLCAWNLAGGPDTQYFGPGTRLTVL.